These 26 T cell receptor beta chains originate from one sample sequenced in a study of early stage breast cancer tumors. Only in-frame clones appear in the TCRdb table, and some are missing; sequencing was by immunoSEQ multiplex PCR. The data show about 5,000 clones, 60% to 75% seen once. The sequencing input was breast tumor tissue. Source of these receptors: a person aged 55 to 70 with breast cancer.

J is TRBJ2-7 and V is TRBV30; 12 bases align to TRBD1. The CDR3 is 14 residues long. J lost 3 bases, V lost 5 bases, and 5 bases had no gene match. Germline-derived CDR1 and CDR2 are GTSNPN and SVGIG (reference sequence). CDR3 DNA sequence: TGTGCCTGGGGGGACAGGGGGCGATACTACGAGCAGTACTTC. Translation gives CAWGDRGRYYEQYF.

As DNA, the CDR3 is TGTGCCAGCAGTCCTTACGCGACAGGGCAAGAGACCCAGTACTTC. It yields the protein CASSPYATGQETQYF. The V call is TRBV6-4, the J call TRBJ2-5; 7 bases match TRBD1. Trimming cost V 5 bases and J 2 bases; bases outside gene matches: 8. The length of the CDR3 is 15 residues. Germline CDR1 is MRHNA and CDR2 is SNTAGT.

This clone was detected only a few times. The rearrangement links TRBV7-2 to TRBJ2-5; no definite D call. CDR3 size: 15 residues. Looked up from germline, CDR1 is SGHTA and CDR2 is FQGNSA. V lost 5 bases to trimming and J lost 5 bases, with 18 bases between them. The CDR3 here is CASSTRPDSLETQYF. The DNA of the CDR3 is TGTGCCAGCAGCACCAGGCCAGATTCTTTGGAGACCCAGTACTTC.

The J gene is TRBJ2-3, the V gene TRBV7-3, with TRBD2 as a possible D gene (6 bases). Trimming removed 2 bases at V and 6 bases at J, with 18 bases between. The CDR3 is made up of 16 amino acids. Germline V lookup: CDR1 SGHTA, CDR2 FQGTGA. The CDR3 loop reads CASSLGGRSGGDTQYF. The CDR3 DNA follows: TGTGCCAGCAGCTTAGGGGGAAGAAGCGGAGGGGATACGCAGTATTTT.

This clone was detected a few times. CDR3 loop: CASSLIQTNQPQHF. CDR3 DNA: TGTGCCAGCAGCTTGATTCAGACCAATCAGCCCCAGCATTTT. This chain links TRBV5-5 with TRBJ1-5; D is ambiguous. V lost 1 base and J 3 bases, leaving 8 bases between the germline ends. CDR1 SGHKS and CDR2 YYEKEE come from the germline V gene (reference sequence). This CDR3 spans 14 amino acids.

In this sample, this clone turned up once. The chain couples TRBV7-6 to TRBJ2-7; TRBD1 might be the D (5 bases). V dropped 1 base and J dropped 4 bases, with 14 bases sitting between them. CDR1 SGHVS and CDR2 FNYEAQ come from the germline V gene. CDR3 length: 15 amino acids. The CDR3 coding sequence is TGTGCCAGCAGCTTAGGGGCAGGGTCCCCTTACGAGCAGTACTTC. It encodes CASSLGAGSPYEQYF.

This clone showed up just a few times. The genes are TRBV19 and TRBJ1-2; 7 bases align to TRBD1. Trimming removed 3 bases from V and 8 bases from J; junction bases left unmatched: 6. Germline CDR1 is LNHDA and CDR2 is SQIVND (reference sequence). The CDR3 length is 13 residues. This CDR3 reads CASSIEEDRGYTF. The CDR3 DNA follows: TGTGCCAGTAGTATCGAGGAGGACAGGGGCTACACCTTC.

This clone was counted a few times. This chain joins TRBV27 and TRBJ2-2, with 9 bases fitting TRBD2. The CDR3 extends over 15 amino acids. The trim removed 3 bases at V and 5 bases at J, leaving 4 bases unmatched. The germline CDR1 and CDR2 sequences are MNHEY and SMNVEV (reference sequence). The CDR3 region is CASSFAGGRTGELFF. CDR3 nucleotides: TGTGCCAGCAGTTTTGCGGGAGGGAGGACCGGGGAGCTGTTTTTT.

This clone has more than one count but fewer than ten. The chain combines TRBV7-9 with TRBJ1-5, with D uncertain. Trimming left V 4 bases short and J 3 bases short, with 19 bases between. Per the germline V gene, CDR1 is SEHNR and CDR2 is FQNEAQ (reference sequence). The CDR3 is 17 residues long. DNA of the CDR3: TGTGCCAGCAGCTCCCCCCATCGAGCAGCCTACAATCAGCCCCAGCATTTT. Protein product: CASSSPHRAAYNQPQHF.

The CDR3, as DNA: TGCAGTGCTAGCCGCCTCAATGAGCAGTTCTTC. As protein: CSASRLNEQFF. The chain has TRBV20-1 and TRBJ2-1; unclear D gene. The CDR3 spans 11 residues. V shed 3 bases and J shed 6 bases, with 6 bases lying between them. From germline, CDR1 is DFQATT and CDR2 SNEGSKA (reference sequence).

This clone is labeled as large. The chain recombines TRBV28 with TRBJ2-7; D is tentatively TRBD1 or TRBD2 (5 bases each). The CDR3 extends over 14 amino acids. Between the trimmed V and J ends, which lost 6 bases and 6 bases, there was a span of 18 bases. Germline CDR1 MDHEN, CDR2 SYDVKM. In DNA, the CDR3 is TGTGCCAGCAGGCCGCCGGGACCCTACTTCGAGCAGTACTTC. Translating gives CASRPPGPYFEQYF.

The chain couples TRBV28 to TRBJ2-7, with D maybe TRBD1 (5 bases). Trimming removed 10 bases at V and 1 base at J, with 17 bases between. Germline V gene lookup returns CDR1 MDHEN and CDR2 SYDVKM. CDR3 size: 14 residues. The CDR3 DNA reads TGTGCCATTGCATCCCCTCAGGGTTCCTACGAGCAGTACTTC. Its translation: CAIASPQGSYEQYF.

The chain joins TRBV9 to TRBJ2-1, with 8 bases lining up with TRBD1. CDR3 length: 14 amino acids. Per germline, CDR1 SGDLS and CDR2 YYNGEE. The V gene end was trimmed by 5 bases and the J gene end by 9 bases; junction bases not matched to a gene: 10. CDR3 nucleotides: TGTGCCAGCAGTAGGACAGGGAATAGCTTTGAGCAGTTCTTC. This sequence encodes CASSRTGNSFEQFF.

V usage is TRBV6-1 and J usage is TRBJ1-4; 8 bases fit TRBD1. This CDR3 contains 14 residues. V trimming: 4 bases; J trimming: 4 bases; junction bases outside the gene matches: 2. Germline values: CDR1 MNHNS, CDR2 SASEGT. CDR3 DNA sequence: TGTGCCAGCAGTGCAGGACAGGGTAATGAAAAACTGTTTTTT. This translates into CASSAGQGNEKLFF.

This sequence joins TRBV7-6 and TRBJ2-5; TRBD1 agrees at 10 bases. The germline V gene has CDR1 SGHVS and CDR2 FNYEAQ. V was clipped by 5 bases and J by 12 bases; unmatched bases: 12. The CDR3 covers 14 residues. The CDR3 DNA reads TGTGCCAGCAGCCTAGGGACAGGGGAGGTATCTAAGTACTTC. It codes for CASSLGTGEVSKYF.

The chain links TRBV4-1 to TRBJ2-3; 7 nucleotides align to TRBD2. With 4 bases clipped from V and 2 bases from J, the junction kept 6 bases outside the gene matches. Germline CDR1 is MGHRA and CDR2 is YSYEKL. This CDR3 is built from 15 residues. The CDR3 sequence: CASSPSAGPTDTQYF. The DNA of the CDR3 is TGCGCCAGCAGCCCTTCAGCGGGACCCACAGATACGCAGTATTTT.

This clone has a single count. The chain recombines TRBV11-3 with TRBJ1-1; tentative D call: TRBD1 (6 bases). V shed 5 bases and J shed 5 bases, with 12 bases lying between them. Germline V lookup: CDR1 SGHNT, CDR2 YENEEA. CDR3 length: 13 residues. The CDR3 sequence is CASSPRRGTEAFF. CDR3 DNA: TGTGCCAGCAGCCCGCGCAGGGGAACTGAAGCTTTCTTT.

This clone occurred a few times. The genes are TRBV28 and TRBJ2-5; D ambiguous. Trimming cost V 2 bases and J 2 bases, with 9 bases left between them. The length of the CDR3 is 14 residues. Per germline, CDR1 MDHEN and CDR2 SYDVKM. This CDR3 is CASSLSRRQETQYF. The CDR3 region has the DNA TGTGCCAGCAGTTTAAGTAGAAGACAAGAGACCCAGTACTTC.

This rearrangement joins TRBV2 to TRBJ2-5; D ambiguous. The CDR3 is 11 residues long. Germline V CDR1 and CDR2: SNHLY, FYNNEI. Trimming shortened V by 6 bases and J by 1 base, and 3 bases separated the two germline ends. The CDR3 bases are TGTGCCAGCAGCCCCCAAGAGACCCAGTACTTC. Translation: CASSPQETQYF. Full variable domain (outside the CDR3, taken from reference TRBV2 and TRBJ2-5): EPEVTQTPSHQVTQMGQEVILRCVPISNHLYFYWYRQILGQKVEFLVSFYNNEISEKSEIFDDQFSVERPDGSNFTLKIRSTKLEDSAMYFCASSPQETQYFGPGTRLLVL.

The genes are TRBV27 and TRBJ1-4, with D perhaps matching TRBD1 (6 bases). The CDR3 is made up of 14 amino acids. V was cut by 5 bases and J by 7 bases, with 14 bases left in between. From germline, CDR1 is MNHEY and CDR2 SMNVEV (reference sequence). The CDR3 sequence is CASSPVGGAEKLFF. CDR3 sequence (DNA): TGTGCCAGCAGTCCCGTGGGGGGGGCTGAAAAACTGTTTTTT. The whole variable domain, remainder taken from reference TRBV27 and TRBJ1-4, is EAQVTQNPRYLITVTGKKLTVTCSQNMNHEYMSWYRQDPGLGLRQIYYSMNVEVTDKGDVPEGYKVSRKEKRNFPLILESPSPNQTSLYFCASSPVGGAEKLFFGSGTQLSVL.

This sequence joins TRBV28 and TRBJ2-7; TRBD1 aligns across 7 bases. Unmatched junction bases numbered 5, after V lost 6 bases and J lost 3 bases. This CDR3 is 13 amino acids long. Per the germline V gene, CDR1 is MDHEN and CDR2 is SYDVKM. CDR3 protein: CASSFRQGYEQYF. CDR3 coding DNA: TGTGCCAGCAGCTTTAGACAGGGCTACGAGCAGTACTTC.

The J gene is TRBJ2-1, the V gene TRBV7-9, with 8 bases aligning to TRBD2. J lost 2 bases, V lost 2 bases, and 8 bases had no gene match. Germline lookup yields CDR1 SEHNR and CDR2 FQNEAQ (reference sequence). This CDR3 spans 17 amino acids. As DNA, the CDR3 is TGTGCCAGCAGCTTAACAGCGGCGGGGGGTGCCTACAATGAGCAGTTCTTC. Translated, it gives CASSLTAAGGAYNEQFF.

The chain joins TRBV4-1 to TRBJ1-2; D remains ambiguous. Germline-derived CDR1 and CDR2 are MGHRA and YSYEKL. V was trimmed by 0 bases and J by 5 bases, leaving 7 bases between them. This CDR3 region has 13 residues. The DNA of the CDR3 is TGCGCCAGCAGCCAAGAAAGAGGATATGGCTACACCTTC. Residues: CASSQERGYGYTF.

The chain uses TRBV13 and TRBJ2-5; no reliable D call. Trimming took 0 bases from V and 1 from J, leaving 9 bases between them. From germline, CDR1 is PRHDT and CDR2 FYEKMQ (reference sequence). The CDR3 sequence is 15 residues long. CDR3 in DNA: TGTGCCAGCAGCTTAGGACTACCCCTCCAAGAGACCCAGTACTTC. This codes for CASSLGLPLQETQYF.

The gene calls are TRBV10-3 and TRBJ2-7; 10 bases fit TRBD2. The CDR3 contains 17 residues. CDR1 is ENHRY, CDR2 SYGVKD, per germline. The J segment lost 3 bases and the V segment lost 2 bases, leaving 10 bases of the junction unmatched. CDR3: CAISEPSGGQSFYEQYF. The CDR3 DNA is TGTGCCATCAGTGAGCCTAGCGGGGGCCAAAGTTTCTACGAGCAGTACTTC.

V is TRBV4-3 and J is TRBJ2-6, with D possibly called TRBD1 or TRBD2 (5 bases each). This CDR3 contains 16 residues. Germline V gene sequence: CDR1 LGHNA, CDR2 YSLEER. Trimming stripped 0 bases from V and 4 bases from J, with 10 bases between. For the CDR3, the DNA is TGCGCCAGCAGCCAAGATGAGGGGTTGGGGGCCAACGTCCTGACTTTC. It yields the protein CASSQDEGLGANVLTF.